This paragraph covers one T cell receptor beta chain sequence. The record originates from a study of blood T cell repertoires in COVID-19. In the study overall: Acute-phase and convalescent COVID-19 samples originated in the United States, Italy and Spain. Sources were T cells, B-cell-depleted T cells, or PBMCs; the material itself was cDNA or gDNA.

The ends were cut back, 3 bases at V and 6 bases at J, with 9 bases in the middle. Germline CDR1 reads LNHDA; CDR2 reads SQIVND (reference sequence). The length of the CDR3 is 14 residues. In the original processing: The assay estimated nucleated cells by amplifying reference gene primers. The data were produced by immunoSEQ multiplex PCR, yet TCRdb's version contains in-frame clones alone and is incomplete. The DNA was the basis for D and trimming; V, J and clone size are from that table. The repertoire includes about 130,000 clones, roughly 72% of them detected once, and roughly 10% sits in the top ten.

The chain carries TRBV19 and TRBJ1-6; D remains ambiguous. The receptor was isolated from a human donor in a cohort sampled during active COVID-19. The source material was peripheral blood. The CDR3 protein is CASSIGARNSPLHF. The CDR3 bases are TGTGCCAGTAGTATCGGAGCCCGTAATTCACCCCTCCACTTT.